This T cell receptor (beta chain) comes out of a study of blood T cells in healthy people across ages. Study findings and constraints: Donors of long life had a larger count of naive CD4+ cells and greater diversity than aged donors. It was not possible, with unsorted PBMCs, to conclusively compare naive and antigen-experienced cells.

Regarding this clonotype: Its antigen remains unidentified.

Donors ranged from roughly 6 to 100 years old and were healthy Caucasians in Russia. Primed by a sample-barcoded 5' primer and a J-beta primer mix, a second PCR proceeded for roughly 7 to 11 cycles. TCRdb re-called the 5' RACE reads with MiXCR, one entry per CDR3 protein. In the table there are approximately 690,000 distinct CDR3 sequences, under 70% of which are singletons. The sample was blood. This TCR derives from a man between 60 and 70 years old in good health.

For the CDR3, the DNA is TGCAGTGCTGACGACAGGAGTGGTCAGCCCCAGCATTTT. It specifies CSADDRSGQPQHF. This rearrangement joins TRBV20-1 to TRBJ1-5, with D possibly TRBD1 on 6 matching bases. The V gene's germline CDR1 is DFQATT and CDR2 SNEGSKA (reference sequence). This CDR3 is built from 13 residues. Trimming stripped 5 bases from V and 6 bases from J, with 14 bases between.